The source of this TCR beta chain is a study of T cell repertoires in ileal Crohn's disease. Repertoires were generated with immunoSEQ multiplex PCR, while TCRdb's copy carries only in-frame clones and drops some. The table records 15,000 or so clones, about 85% of them present only once. This clone was seen a single time. Germline CDR1 and CDR2: MNHNY and SVGAGI (reference sequence). This CDR3 spans 16 amino acids. J was trimmed by 2 bases and V by 8 bases; bases with no gene match: 15. The chain combines TRBV6-6 with TRBJ2-7; 7 bases are a match to TRBD2. The receptor's source is an adult with Crohn's disease. Sample: ileal tissue. The chain's CDR3 is CASGRAVLEQPYEQYF. The CDR3 DNA follows: TGTGCCAGCGGGAGGGCGGTTTTGGAACAGCCCTACGAGCAGTACTTC.